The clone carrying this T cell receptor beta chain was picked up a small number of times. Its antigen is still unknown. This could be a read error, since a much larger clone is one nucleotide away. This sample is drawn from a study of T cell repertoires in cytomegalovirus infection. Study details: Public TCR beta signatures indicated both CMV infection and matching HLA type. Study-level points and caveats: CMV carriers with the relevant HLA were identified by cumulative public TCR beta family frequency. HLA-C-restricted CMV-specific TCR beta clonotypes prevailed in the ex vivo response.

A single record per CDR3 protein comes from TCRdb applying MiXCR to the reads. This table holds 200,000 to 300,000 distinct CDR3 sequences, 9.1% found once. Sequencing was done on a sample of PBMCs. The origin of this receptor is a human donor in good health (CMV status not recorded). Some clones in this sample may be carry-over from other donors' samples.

This chain's CDR3 is CASSFTGATEAFF. The CDR3, as DNA: TGTGCCAGCAGTTTCACAGGGGCCACTGAAGCTTTCTTT. The chain carries TRBV28 and TRBJ1-1; TRBD1 matches at 7 bases. The CDR3 spans 13 residues. Germline V CDR1 and CDR2: MDHEN, SYDVKM. Trimming took 3 bases from V and 4 from J; bases not matched to a gene: 2.